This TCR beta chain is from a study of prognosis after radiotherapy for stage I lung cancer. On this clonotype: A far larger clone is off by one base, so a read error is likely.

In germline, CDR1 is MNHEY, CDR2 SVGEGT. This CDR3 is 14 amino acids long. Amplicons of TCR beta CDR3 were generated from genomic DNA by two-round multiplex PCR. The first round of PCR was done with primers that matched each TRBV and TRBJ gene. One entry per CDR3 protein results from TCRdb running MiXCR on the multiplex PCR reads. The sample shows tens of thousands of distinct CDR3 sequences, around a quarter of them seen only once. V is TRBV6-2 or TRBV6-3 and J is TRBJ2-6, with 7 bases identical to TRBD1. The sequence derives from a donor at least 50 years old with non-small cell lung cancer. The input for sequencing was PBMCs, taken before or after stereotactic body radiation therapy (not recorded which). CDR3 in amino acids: CASSSHRDRGEHYF. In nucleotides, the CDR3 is TGTGCCAGCAGTTCCCACCGGGACAGAGGCGAGCATTACTTC.